What follows are 18 T cell receptor beta chains derived from one specimen sequenced in a study of cytomegalovirus exposure and HLA in healthy donors. The PCR used 60 Vbeta and 13 Jbeta primers. The assay was immunoSEQ multiplex PCR, and TCRdb's table has in-frame clones only and misses some. The sample carries 150,000 to 200,000 clones, around 84% recorded once. Sequencing used PBMCs. The receptors shown here come from a woman under 30 in good health and CMV-seronegative.

The rearrangement joins TRBV15 to TRBJ1-1; D is possibly TRBD1 (6 bases). This CDR3 is 16 amino acids long. Germline CDR1 LNHNV, CDR2 YYDKDF (reference sequence). V was pared by 0 bases and J by 0 bases, with 11 bases between. The CDR3 sequence is CATSRDGGQMNTEAFF. The CDR3 coding sequence is TGTGCCACCAGCAGAGATGGAGGACAGATGAACACTGAAGCTTTCTTT.

V gene TRBV11-3 combines with J gene TRBJ2-7; 8 nucleotides match TRBD1. The germline V gene has CDR1 SGHNT and CDR2 YENEEA. Trimming at V came to 5 bases and at J to 1 base, leaving 7 bases not matched to a gene. This CDR3 is 15 amino acids long. CDR3 coding DNA: TGTGCCAGCAGCCCAAGGGACAGGCTTTCCTACGAGCAGTACTTC. Translation gives CASSPRDRLSYEQYF.

The V call is TRBV5-4, the J call TRBJ2-3, with 11 bases fitting TRBD2. Trimming removed 3 bases from V and 5 bases from J; junction bases left unmatched: 5. This CDR3 has 15 residues. The germline V gene has CDR1 SGHNT and CDR2 YYREEE (reference sequence). CDR3 region: CASSSGLAGGDTQYF. The CDR3 bases are TGTGCCAGCAGCTCAGGACTAGCGGGCGGAGATACGCAGTATTTT.

This chain uses TRBV5-4 with TRBJ2-7; 7 bases are shared with TRBD1. Germline CDR1 reads SGHNT; CDR2 reads YYREEE (reference sequence). The CDR3 loop spans 15 amino acids. V was clipped by 3 bases and J by 4 bases; unmatched bases: 10. The CDR3 loop reads CASSSGQTSGYEQYF. CDR3 coding DNA: TGTGCCAGCAGCTCGGGACAGACCAGTGGGTACGAGCAGTACTTC.

The rearrangement uses TRBV7-6 and TRBJ2-7, with 8 positions matching TRBD1. Germline loops: CDR1 SGHVS, CDR2 FNYEAQ. J gave up 4 bases and V 3 bases, and 5 bases lay outside the gene matches. CDR3 size: 14 residues. Here the CDR3 reads CASSFGQGRYEQYF. DNA of the CDR3: TGTGCCAGCAGCTTTGGACAGGGAAGGTACGAGCAGTACTTC.

This chain connects TRBV5-1 to TRBJ2-2, with 7 positions matching TRBD1. The trim removed 0 bases at V and 5 bases at J, leaving 7 bases unmatched. The CDR3 length is 16 residues. Germline V gene data show CDR1 as SGHRS and CDR2 as YFSETQ. CDR3 DNA sequence: TGCGCCAGCAGCTTGGTGGTGGCAGGGGGTACCGGGGAGCTGTTTTTT. This encodes CASSLVVAGGTGELFF.

The chain joins TRBV5-1 to TRBJ2-5; 9 bases align to TRBD2. The CDR3 loop spans 15 amino acids. Trimming removed 2 bases from V and 4 bases from J; junction bases left unmatched: 6. CDR1 is SGHRS, CDR2 YFSETQ, per germline. The CDR3 DNA follows: TGCGCCAGCAGCTTCAGCGGGCGGGGGGGAGAGACCCAGTACTTC. As protein: CASSFSGRGGETQYF.

Only one count was recorded for this clone. This sequence joins TRBV7-8 and TRBJ1-4, with TRBD1 matching over 8 bases. The ends lost 5 bases at V and 0 bases at J; junction bases unmatched: 5. The CDR3 loop spans 16 amino acids. Germline V lookup: CDR1 SGHVS, CDR2 FQNEAQ. DNA for the CDR3: TGTGCCAGCAGCGCGGGACAGGTTGCAACTAATGAAAAACTGTTTTTT. Its protein product is CASSAGQVATNEKLFF.

A single count supports this clone. The V gene is TRBV13, the J gene TRBJ2-1; 9 nucleotides align to TRBD2. The germline CDR1 and CDR2 sequences are PRHDT and FYEKMQ (reference sequence). This CDR3 has 13 residues. Losses at the gene ends were 5 bases for V and 8 bases for J; bases not matched to a gene: 4. DNA of the CDR3: TGTGCCAGCAGCCCAAGACTAGCGGATGAGCAGTTCTTC. Amino acids: CASSPRLADEQFF.

The rearrangement joins TRBV27 to TRBJ1-1; weak D call: TRBD1 (6 bases). This CDR3 has 13 residues. Trimming took 0 bases from V and 10 from J, leaving 12 bases between them. Germline V lookup: CDR1 MNHEY, CDR2 SMNVEV (reference sequence). The CDR3 is CASSLSAGVGAFF. The CDR3 coding sequence is TGTGCCAGCAGTTTATCAGCAGGGGTGGGAGCTTTCTTT.

The table lists this clone with a count of one. The gene calls are TRBV30 and TRBJ1-3; no reliable D call. V lost 3 bases to trimming and J lost 2 bases, with 11 bases between them. The CDR3 consists of 14 residues. Germline assignment: CDR1 GTSNPN and CDR2 SVGIG (reference sequence). CDR3 protein: CAWSSGSAGNTIYF. CDR3 DNA: TGTGCCTGGAGCTCCGGGTCCGCTGGAAACACCATATATTTT.

The table lists this clone with a count of one. The rearrangement joins TRBV7-9 to TRBJ2-2; maybe TRBD2 (5 bases). CDR3 size: 12 residues. The V end was cut by 7 bases, the J end by 3 bases, with 6 bases between. Germline values: CDR1 SEHNR, CDR2 FQNEAQ (reference sequence). In DNA, the CDR3 is TGTGCCAGCAACGGGGACACCGGGGAGCTGTTTTTT. Encoded protein: CASNGDTGELFF.

The V and J genes are TRBV5-1 and TRBJ1-3, with D uncertain. The length of the CDR3 is 15 residues. V shed 1 base and J shed 0 bases, with 8 bases lying between them. CDR1 SGHRS and CDR2 YFSETQ come from the germline V gene. The CDR3 here is CASSLSVVSGNTIYF. CDR3 coding DNA: TGCGCCAGCAGCTTGTCGGTCGTCTCTGGAAACACCATATATTTT.

The chain is built from TRBV11-2 and TRBJ2-7, with D possibly being TRBD2 (6 bases). The CDR3 is made up of 15 amino acids. CDR1 and CDR2 from the germline V gene are SGHAT and FQNNGV. Trimming stripped 3 bases from V and 0 bases from J, with 12 bases between. DNA for the CDR3: TGTGCCAGCAGCTTTAGCGGAGCAATCTCCTACGAGCAGTACTTC. It encodes CASSFSGAISYEQYF.

The rearrangement links TRBV28 to TRBJ1-2; 10 bases match TRBD1. CDR1 and CDR2 (germline): MDHEN, SYDVKM. The CDR3 is made up of 13 amino acids. Losses at the gene ends were 7 bases for V and 4 bases for J; bases not matched to a gene: 3. This chain's CDR3 is CASIGDRGYGYTF. CDR3 DNA: TGTGCCAGCATCGGGGACAGGGGCTATGGCTACACCTTC.

This chain joins TRBV6-5 and TRBJ2-7, with D unresolved. V gave up 6 bases and J gave up 5 bases, with 14 bases separating them. This CDR3 has 13 residues. Germline V lookup: CDR1 MNHEY, CDR2 SVGAGI. The CDR3 loop is CASRTSFRDEQYF. DNA for the CDR3: TGTGCCAGCAGGACGTCATTTCGGGACGAGCAGTACTTC.

The chain joins TRBV27 to TRBJ1-1; 8 bases are a match to TRBD1. Unmatched junction bases numbered 7, after V lost 3 bases and J lost 4 bases. Germline values: CDR1 MNHEY, CDR2 SMNVEV (reference sequence). The CDR3 contains 15 residues. The CDR3 protein is CASSFSRQGSTEAFF. DNA of the CDR3: TGTGCCAGCAGTTTCTCACGACAGGGGAGCACTGAAGCTTTCTTT.

A word on this clone: Other DNA sequences in the same sample also yield this CDR3. The chain links TRBV5-6 to TRBJ1-2; no reliable D call. The CDR3 is made up of 12 amino acids. Germline CDR1 and CDR2: SGHDT and YYEEEE. V lost 1 base and J lost 9, with 10 bases in between. The CDR3 bases are TGTGCCAGCAGCTTGTTCGGAGAGCGCTACACCTTC. It is translated as CASSLFGERYTF.